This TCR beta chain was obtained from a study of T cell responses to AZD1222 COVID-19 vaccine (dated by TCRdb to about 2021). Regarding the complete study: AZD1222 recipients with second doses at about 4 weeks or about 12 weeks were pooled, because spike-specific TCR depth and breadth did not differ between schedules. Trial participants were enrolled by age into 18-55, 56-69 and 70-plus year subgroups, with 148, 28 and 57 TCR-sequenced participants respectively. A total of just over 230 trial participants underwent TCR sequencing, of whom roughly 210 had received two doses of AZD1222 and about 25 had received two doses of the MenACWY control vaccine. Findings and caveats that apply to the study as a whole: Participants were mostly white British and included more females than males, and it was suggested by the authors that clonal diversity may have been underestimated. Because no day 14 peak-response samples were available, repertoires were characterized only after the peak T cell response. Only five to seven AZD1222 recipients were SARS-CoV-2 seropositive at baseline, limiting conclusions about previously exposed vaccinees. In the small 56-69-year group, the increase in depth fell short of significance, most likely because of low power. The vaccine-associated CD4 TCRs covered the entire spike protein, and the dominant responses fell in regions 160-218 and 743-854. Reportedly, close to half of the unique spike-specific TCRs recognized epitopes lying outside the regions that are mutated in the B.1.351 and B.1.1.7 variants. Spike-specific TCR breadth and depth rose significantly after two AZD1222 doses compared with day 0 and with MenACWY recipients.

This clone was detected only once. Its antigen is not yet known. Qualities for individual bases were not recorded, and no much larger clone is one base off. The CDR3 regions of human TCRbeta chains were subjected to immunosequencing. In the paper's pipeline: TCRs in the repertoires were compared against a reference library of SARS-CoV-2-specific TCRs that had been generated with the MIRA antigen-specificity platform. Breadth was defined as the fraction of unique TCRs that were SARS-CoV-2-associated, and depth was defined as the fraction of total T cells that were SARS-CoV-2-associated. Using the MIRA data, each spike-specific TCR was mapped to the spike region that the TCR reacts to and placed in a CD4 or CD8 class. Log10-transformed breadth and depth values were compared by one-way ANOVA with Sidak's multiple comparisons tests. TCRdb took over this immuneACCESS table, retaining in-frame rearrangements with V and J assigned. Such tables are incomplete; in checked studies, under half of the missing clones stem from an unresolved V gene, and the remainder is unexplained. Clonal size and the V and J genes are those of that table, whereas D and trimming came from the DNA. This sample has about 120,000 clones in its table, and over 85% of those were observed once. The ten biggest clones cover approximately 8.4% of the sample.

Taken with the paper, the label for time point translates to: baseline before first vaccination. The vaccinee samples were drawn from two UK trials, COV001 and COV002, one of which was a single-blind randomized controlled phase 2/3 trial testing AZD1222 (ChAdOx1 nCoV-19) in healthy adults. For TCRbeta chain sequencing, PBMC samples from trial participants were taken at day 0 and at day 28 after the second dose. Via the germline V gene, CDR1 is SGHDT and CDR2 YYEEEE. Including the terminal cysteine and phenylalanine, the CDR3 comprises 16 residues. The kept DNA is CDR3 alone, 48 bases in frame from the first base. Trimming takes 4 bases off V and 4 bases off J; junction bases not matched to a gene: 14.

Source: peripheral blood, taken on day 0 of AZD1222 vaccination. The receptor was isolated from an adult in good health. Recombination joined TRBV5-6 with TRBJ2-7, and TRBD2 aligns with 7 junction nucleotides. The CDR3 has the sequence CASSARSGEVTYEQYF. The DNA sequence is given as TGTGCCAGCAGCGCCCGGAGCGGGGAGGTTACTTACGAGCAGTACTTC.